The 31 T cell receptor beta chains below come from one sample, sequenced in a study of blood T cell repertoires in COVID-19. TCRdb's table, derived via immunoSEQ multiplex PCR, lists solely in-frame clones and lacks some. The sample lists 300,000 to 400,000 clones; roughly nine tenths were seen once. The sample taken for sequencing was PBMCs or T cells enriched from blood (not recorded which). Receptor source: a man in his 60s who had recovered from COVID-19.

The count of this clone is one. V gene TRBV6-1 combines with J gene TRBJ1-6; D unresolved. This CDR3 is 14 amino acids long. Germline-derived CDR1 and CDR2 are MNHNS and SASEGT. The V end was cut by 0 bases, the J end by 14 bases, with 14 bases between. CDR3 protein: CASSEAGDSASLHF. CDR3 in DNA: TGTGCCAGCAGTGAAGCCGGAGACTCCGCGTCCCTCCACTTT.

The V call is TRBV7-3, the J call TRBJ1-2, with 8 bases that match TRBD1. The V and J ends lost 2 bases and 6 bases, in that order; junction bases with no gene match: 17. The CDR3 contains 18 residues. Germline CDR1 SGHTA, CDR2 FQGTGA. This CDR3 is CASSLGPGTGARTDGYTF. The CDR3 DNA sequence: TGTGCCAGCAGCTTAGGGCCCGGGACAGGTGCGAGAACTGATGGCTACACCTTC.

For the CDR3, the DNA is TGTGCCAGCAGCGTAGATTCTAGGGAAGGGGTGGGTGAAAAACTGTTTTTT. Translating gives CASSVDSREGVGEKLFF. The chain is built from TRBV9 and TRBJ1-4; possible D gene TRBD1, 5 bases. Trimming left V 0 bases short and J 7 bases short, with 19 bases between. CDR1 and CDR2 from the germline V gene are SGDLS and YYNGEE. The CDR3 is made up of 17 amino acids.

The chain links TRBV10-3 to TRBJ1-1; 7 nucleotides agree with TRBD1. Germline assignment: CDR1 ENHRY and CDR2 SYGVKD. V shed 7 bases and J 7 bases; nucleotides not matched to a gene: 18. This CDR3 has 16 residues. CDR3 in amino acids: CAIKIQGSVGDGEAFF. The CDR3 nucleotides read TGTGCCATCAAGATACAGGGGAGTGTCGGGGACGGTGAAGCTTTCTTT.

The gene calls are TRBV7-9 and TRBJ2-1; 13 positions agree with TRBD2. Per the germline V gene, CDR1 is SEHNR and CDR2 is FQNEAQ (reference sequence). This CDR3 has 17 residues. The V gene end was trimmed by 5 bases and the J gene end by 4 bases; junction bases not matched to a gene: 8. The CDR3 sequence is CASSRTSGSQPYNEQFF. The CDR3 DNA reads TGTGCCAGCAGCAGGACTAGCGGGAGCCAACCGTACAATGAGCAGTTCTTC.

The CDR3 nucleotides are TGTGCCAGTAGTATGGGGGACAGAGCTTCACCCCTCCACTTT. It codes for CASSMGDRASPLHF. The J gene is TRBJ1-6, the V gene TRBV19; 7 nucleotides agree with TRBD1. V was pared by 3 bases and J by 9 bases, with 5 bases of the junction left unmatched. The CDR3 sequence is 14 residues long. Germline assignment: CDR1 LNHDA and CDR2 SQIVND (reference sequence).

The rearrangement joins TRBV7-9 to TRBJ2-7, with D hard to call. The germline V and J ends were trimmed by 2 bases and 6 bases, with 8 bases remaining between them. The CDR3 is 12 residues long. Looked up from germline, CDR1 is SEHNR and CDR2 is FQNEAQ (reference sequence). The CDR3: CASSLSRPEQYF. In DNA, the CDR3 is TGTGCCAGCAGCTTATCCAGGCCCGAGCAGTACTTC. Combining the CDR3 with reference TRBV7-9 and TRBJ2-7 gives the whole variable domain DTGVSQNPRHKITKRGQNVTFRCDPISEHNRLYWYRQTLGQGPEFLTYFQNEAQLEKSRLLSDRFSAERPKGSFSTLEIQRTEQGDSAMYLCASSLSRPEQYFGPGTRLTVT.

Of note for this clone: A junction end diverges from the germline sequence, so it may reflect a read error. The CDR3 region is CTSSLVSGEVEQYF. The CDR3 DNA follows: TGTACCAGCAGCTTGGTTAGCGGGGAAGTCGAGCAGTACTTC. This chain uses TRBV5-4 with TRBJ2-7; 8 bases match TRBD2. Germline V lookup: CDR1 SGHNT, CDR2 YYREEE (reference sequence). The CDR3 consists of 14 residues.

This clone was counted a single time. This chain joins TRBV7-9 and TRBJ1-5; 8 bases agree with TRBD1. This CDR3 has 14 residues. Per germline, CDR1 SEHNR and CDR2 FQNEAQ (reference sequence). V shed 3 bases and J 5 bases; nucleotides not matched to a gene: 3. The chain's CDR3 is CASSFSGGDQPQHF. The CDR3 nucleotides are TGTGCCAGCAGCTTTTCAGGGGGCGATCAGCCCCAGCATTTT.

The chain recombines TRBV7-6 with TRBJ2-1, with D tentatively TRBD1 (6 bases). Germline V gene data show CDR1 as SGHVS and CDR2 as FNYEAQ. This CDR3 has 14 residues. V was cut by 4 bases and J by 6 bases, with 13 bases left in between. CDR3 DNA sequence: TGTGCCAGCAGCTACCTGGACAGAGGCAATGAGCAGTTCTTC. It codes for CASSYLDRGNEQFF.

The chain combines TRBV27 with TRBJ2-4; TRBD2 aligns across 7 bases. CDR3 length equals 16 residues. The germline V gene has CDR1 MNHEY and CDR2 SMNVEV (reference sequence). The J segment lost 2 bases and the V segment lost 6 bases, leaving 10 bases of the junction unmatched. CDR3 loop: CASRQGAGEPKNIQYF. The CDR3 nucleotides read TGTGCCAGCAGGCAAGGGGCGGGGGAACCCAAAAACATTCAGTACTTC.

J is TRBJ2-1 and V is TRBV7-8; TRBD2 aligns across 12 bases. Germline assignment: CDR1 SGHVS and CDR2 FQNEAQ. CDR3 length: 15 amino acids. V lost 6 bases to trimming and J lost 2 bases; unmatched junction nucleotides: 2. CDR3 nucleotides: TGTGCCAGCAGTTCTAGCGGGGGGGCCTACAATGAGCAGTTCTTC. This translates into CASSSSGGAYNEQFF. Using reference TRBV7-8 and TRBJ2-1 for the parts outside the CDR3, the full variable domain is GAGVSQSPRYKVAKRGQDVALRCDPISGHVSLFWYQQALGQGPEFLTYFQNEAQLDKSGLPSDRFFAERPEGSVSTLKIQRTQQEDSAVYLCASSSSGGAYNEQFFGPGTRLTVL.

The chain carries TRBV7-9 and TRBJ2-1; 13 nucleotides agree with TRBD2. After removal of 5 bases from V and 9 bases from J, the junction contained 7 bases not matched to a gene. The CDR3 has 15 residues. Germline loops: CDR1 SEHNR, CDR2 FQNEAQ (reference sequence). The chain's CDR3 is CASSRRTSGSSEQFF. CDR3 coding DNA: TGTGCCAGCAGCAGACGGACTAGCGGGAGTTCTGAGCAGTTCTTC. Complete variable domain (other parts from reference TRBV7-9 and TRBJ2-1): DTGVSQNPRHKITKRGQNVTFRCDPISEHNRLYWYRQTLGQGPEFLTYFQNEAQLEKSRLLSDRFSAERPKGSFSTLEIQRTEQGDSAMYLCASSRRTSGSSEQFFGPGTRLTVL.

The V and J genes are TRBV5-3 and TRBJ2-7; TRBD2 matches at 9 bases. TRBV5-3 is an ORF, with its function uncertain. V lost 6 bases and J lost 3; bases outside the gene matches: 7. This CDR3 has 14 residues. CDR3 amino acids: CARNRAGGYYEQYF. The CDR3 nucleotides are TGTGCCAGAAACAGAGCGGGGGGATACTACGAGCAGTACTTC.

The rearrangement uses TRBV4-1 and TRBJ2-5; 12 bases agree with TRBD2. Germline loops: CDR1 MGHRA, CDR2 YSYEKL. After removal of 0 bases from V and 2 bases from J, the junction contained 7 bases not matched to a gene. This CDR3 spans 18 amino acids. In DNA, the CDR3 is TGCGCCAGCAGCCAAGATATATCTCTAGCGGGGGGGCAAGAGACCCAGTACTTC. As protein: CASSQDISLAGGQETQYF.

The genes are TRBV18 and TRBJ2-5, with a possible D match to TRBD1 (6 bases). The germline V and J ends were trimmed by 5 bases and 4 bases, with 14 bases remaining between them. Germline V lookup: CDR1 KGHSH, CDR2 LQKENI. This CDR3 has 14 residues. The CDR3 coding sequence is TGTGCCAGCTCAGCCGGGACAAGCGGAGAGACCCAGTACTTC. This gives the protein CASSAGTSGETQYF.

The chain uses TRBV7-9 and TRBJ2-1; D unresolved. With 5 bases removed from V and 14 bases from J, the gap between germline ends came to 19 bases. The CDR3 spans 13 residues. Germline CDR1 and CDR2: SEHNR and FQNEAQ (reference sequence). The DNA for the CDR3 is TGTGCCAGCAGCCCACCCTTTGAACCGGTGGAGTTCTTC. It translates to CASSPPFEPVEFF.

The rearrangement links TRBV2 to TRBJ1-2; 7 nucleotides match TRBD1. V was clipped by 4 bases and J by 6 bases; unmatched bases: 2. The germline gives CDR1 SNHLY, CDR2 FYNNEI. CDR3 length: 12 amino acids. Written as DNA, the CDR3 is TGTGCCAGCAGTGGACAGGGTGATGGCTACACCTTC. Encoded protein: CASSGQGDGYTF.

The V gene is TRBV7-2, the J gene TRBJ2-5, with 14 bases fitting TRBD2. The V gene end was trimmed by 5 bases and the J gene end by 5 bases; junction bases not matched to a gene: 7. The length of the CDR3 is 16 residues. The germline V gene encodes CDR1 SGHTA and CDR2 FQGNSA. CDR3 DNA: TGTGCCAGCAGCCCCGGGACTAGCGGGGGCTTTGAGACCCAGTACTTC. This sequence encodes CASSPGTSGGFETQYF.

This chain links TRBV5-1 with TRBJ2-1; D is ambiguous. The CDR3 extends over 14 amino acids. Germline-derived CDR1 and CDR2 are SGHRS and YFSETQ. Trimming took 4 bases from V and 6 from J, leaving 14 bases between them. CDR3 in DNA: TGCGCCAGCAGCATCGGAAGCGATCCCAATGAGCAGTTCTTC. Its protein product is CASSIGSDPNEQFF.

The chain recombines TRBV25-1 with TRBJ2-3, with D maybe TRBD2 (6 bases). V lost 4 bases to trimming and J lost 0 bases, with 11 bases between them. The CDR3 is 15 residues long. In germline, CDR1 is MGHDK, CDR2 SYGVNS. CDR3 amino acids: CASSADYLSTDTQYF. The CDR3 DNA reads as TGTGCCAGCAGTGCGGACTACCTGAGCACAGATACGCAGTATTTT.

The rearrangement uses TRBV18 and TRBJ2-5, with D unresolved. Germline V gene lookup returns CDR1 KGHSH and CDR2 LQKENI. Trimming cost V 5 bases and J 0 bases, with 7 bases left between them. The CDR3 is made up of 13 amino acids. In nucleotides, the CDR3 is TGTGCCAGCTCAACCCAGTACCAAGAGACCCAGTACTTC. It specifies CASSTQYQETQYF.

This sequence joins TRBV6-5 and TRBJ2-1; the D is unclear. The germline V gene encodes CDR1 MNHEY and CDR2 SVGAGI. The CDR3 is 13 amino acids. V was trimmed by 5 bases and J by 6 bases, leaving 11 bases between them. The CDR3 nucleotides read TGTGCCAGCAGTAAACTGATCACCAATGAGCAGTTCTTC. Amino acid sequence: CASSKLITNEQFF.

The CDR3 sequence is CAWSVQAGAYEQYF. CDR3 in DNA: TGTGCCTGGAGTGTACAAGCGGGGGCCTACGAGCAGTACTTC. The V call is TRBV30, the J call TRBJ2-7; 8 bases fit TRBD2. The CDR3 contains 14 residues. From germline, CDR1 is GTSNPN and CDR2 SVGIG (reference sequence). Losses at the gene ends were 0 bases for V and 2 bases for J; bases not matched to a gene: 3.

In nucleotides, the CDR3 is TGTGCCAGCAGTTGGGGCTCTGGAAAGACCCAGTACTTC. It codes for CASSWGSGKTQYF. V usage is TRBV27 and J usage is TRBJ2-5; D may be TRBD1 (5 bases). CDR3 size: 13 residues. Trimming pared 4 bases from V and 6 bases from J, leaving 12 bases between. CDR1 and CDR2 from the germline V gene are MNHEY and SMNVEV (reference sequence).

The rearrangement uses TRBV12-3 or TRBV12-4 and TRBJ1-1; D not resolved. CDR3 length: 13 residues. V was cut by 6 bases and J by 4 bases, with 12 bases left in between. The CDR3 is CASRPREGTEAFF. CDR3 nucleotides: TGTGCCAGCAGGCCACGGGAGGGCACTGAAGCTTTCTTT.

The chain has TRBV30 and TRBJ2-5; 11 bases are shared with TRBD2. The CDR3 contains 16 residues. The ends lost 0 bases at V and 6 bases at J; junction bases unmatched: 9. Per germline, CDR1 GTSNPN and CDR2 SVGIG (reference sequence). DNA for the CDR3: TGTGCCTGGAGTGTACTCGGGACTAGCGGTATGCAGACCCAGTACTTC. Its translation: CAWSVLGTSGMQTQYF.

The CDR3 DNA reads as TGTGCCAGCAGCTCAGATCGGAACACTGAAGCTTTCTTT. Its translation: CASSSDRNTEAFF. This chain uses TRBV7-6 with TRBJ1-1; D call uncertain. The CDR3 extends over 13 amino acids. Germline CDR1 is SGHVS and CDR2 is FNYEAQ. V shed 4 bases and J shed 1 base, with 7 bases lying between them.

The chain recombines TRBV27 with TRBJ2-2, with D tentatively TRBD1 (6 bases). The CDR3 has 17 amino acids. Trimming took off 3 bases at V and 0 bases at J, with 14 bases between the two ends. Germline V gene sequence: CDR1 MNHEY, CDR2 SMNVEV (reference sequence). The CDR3: CASSLSPGHANTGELFF. CDR3 coding DNA: TGTGCCAGCAGTTTGTCACCGGGACACGCGAACACCGGGGAGCTGTTTTTT.

As concerns this clone: The same CDR3 also results from other DNA sequences found in this sample. The V gene is TRBV3-1 (or the pseudogene TRBV3-2), the J gene TRBJ1-5; tentative D call: TRBD1 (6 bases). This CDR3 spans 15 amino acids. In germline, CDR1 is LGHDT, CDR2 YNNKEL (reference sequence). V was pared by 0 bases and J by 4 bases, with 10 bases between. The CDR3 bases are TGTGCCAGCAGCCAAGATAGGGGGTCTAATCAGCCCCAGCATTTT. This gives the protein CASSQDRGSNQPQHF.

The rearrangement joins TRBV6-5 to TRBJ2-7, with a possible D match to TRBD1 (6 bases). This CDR3 region has 14 residues. The V gene's germline CDR1 is MNHEY and CDR2 SVGAGI. Trimming stripped 0 bases from V and 2 bases from J, with 8 bases between. CDR3 loop: CASSYSGHAYEQYF. In DNA form, the CDR3 reads TGTGCCAGCAGTTACTCGGGACATGCCTACGAGCAGTACTTC.